The 24 T cell receptor beta chains below were found in one sample sequenced in a study of T cell responses to AZD1222 COVID-19 vaccine. Profiled with immunoSEQ multiplex PCR; TCRdb holds only in-frame clones, not every one. The data contain around 250,000 clones, approximately 95% of them singletons. The material was peripheral blood, obtained on day 0 of AZD1222 vaccination. These receptors were taken from an adult in good health.

V gene TRBV9 combines with J gene TRBJ2-2, with 13 nucleotides matching TRBD2. V trimming: 0 bases; J trimming: 5 bases; junction bases outside the gene matches: 4. The CDR3 is 17 amino acids. Per the germline V gene, CDR1 is SGDLS and CDR2 is YYNGEE. CDR3 amino acids: CASSVDTSGRGTGELFF. CDR3 coding DNA: TGTGCCAGCAGCGTAGACACTAGCGGGAGGGGAACCGGGGAGCTGTTTTTT.

This clone was detected once. The chain links TRBV12-3 or TRBV12-4 to TRBJ1-1, with a possible D match to TRBD1 (6 bases). V lost 5 bases and J 4 bases, leaving 11 bases between the germline ends. This CDR3 comprises 13 residues. The CDR3 sequence: CASSPSGATEAFF. The CDR3 nucleotides read TGTGCCAGCAGTCCCTCAGGGGCCACTGAAGCTTTCTTT.

The rearrangement links TRBV18 to TRBJ1-1; D uncertain. The CDR3 has 15 amino acids. Trimming left V 3 bases short and J 0 bases short, with 11 bases between. The V gene's germline CDR1 is KGHSH and CDR2 LQKENI. The CDR3 is CASSPKAAMNTEAFF. Here the CDR3 DNA reads TGTGCCAGCTCACCCAAGGCAGCCATGAACACTGAAGCTTTCTTT.

CDR3 sequence reads: CASSPGQLFYGYTF. As DNA, the CDR3 is TGTGCCAGCAGTCCGGGACAGCTTTTTTATGGCTACACCTTC. The gene calls are TRBV28 and TRBJ1-2, with 7 bases aligning to TRBD1. The V gene end was trimmed by 5 bases and the J gene end by 5 bases; junction bases not matched to a gene: 8. Per the germline V gene, CDR1 is MDHEN and CDR2 is SYDVKM. The CDR3 covers 14 residues.

This clone came up once. J is TRBJ2-5 and V is TRBV2; no definite D call. This CDR3 has 11 amino acids. V lost 10 bases and J 1 base, leaving 7 bases between the germline ends. Germline-derived CDR1 and CDR2 are SNHLY and FYNNEI. CDR3 sequence reads: CATKPQETQYF. The CDR3 nucleotides are TGTGCCACGAAGCCCCAAGAGACCCAGTACTTC.

The rearrangement links TRBV27 to TRBJ1-1; TRBD1 might be the D (6 bases). V lost 2 bases, J lost 4 bases, and 11 bases lay in between. The CDR3 sequence is 14 residues long. Per germline, CDR1 MNHEY and CDR2 SMNVEV (reference sequence). The CDR3, as DNA: TGTGCCAGCAGTTTACGGGGGGGCGGCACTGAAGCTTTCTTT. Its protein product is CASSLRGGGTEAFF.

The rearrangement uses TRBV5-1 and TRBJ2-7, with D hard to call. This CDR3 region has 14 residues. V lost 0 bases and J lost 7, with 14 bases in between. In germline, CDR1 is SGHRS, CDR2 YFSETQ. CDR3 region: CASSLEAALGEQYF. The CDR3 DNA reads TGCGCCAGCAGCTTGGAGGCAGCCCTGGGGGAGCAGTACTTC.

J is TRBJ1-1 and V is TRBV3-1 (or the pseudogene TRBV3-2); D is unclear. The CDR3 loop spans 15 amino acids. The V end lost 1 base, the J end lost 1 base, and 10 bases lay between the germline ends. Germline CDR1 reads LGHDT; CDR2 reads YNNKEL (reference sequence). The DNA of the CDR3 is TGTGCCAGCAGCCAAGGGAGGGCCGGGAACACTGAAGCTTTCTTT. Translated, it gives CASSQGRAGNTEAFF.

A note on this clone: Other DNA sequences in this sample translate to the same CDR3. The chain recombines TRBV9 with TRBJ2-2; tentatively, D is TRBD2 (5 bases). Trimming shortened V by 0 bases and J by 5 bases, and 8 bases separated the two germline ends. Germline CDR1 is SGDLS and CDR2 is YYNGEE. This CDR3 has 14 residues. CDR3 region: CASSVGRGTGELFF. CDR3 nucleotides: TGTGCCAGCAGCGTAGGTCGAGGGACCGGGGAGCTGTTTTTT.

This clone came up once. This rearrangement joins TRBV2 to TRBJ2-3, with 9 bases identical to TRBD2. J gave up 0 bases and V 7 bases, and 2 bases lay outside the gene matches. Germline V lookup: CDR1 SNHLY, CDR2 FYNNEI. The CDR3 spans 14 residues. This chain's CDR3 is CASKLAGSTDTQYF. The CDR3 DNA follows: TGTGCCAGCAAGCTAGCGGGGAGCACAGATACGCAGTATTTT.

The chain recombines TRBV5-5 with TRBJ1-2, with D maybe TRBD1 (5 bases). Per germline, CDR1 SGHKS and CDR2 YYEKEE (reference sequence). There are 15 residues in the CDR3. Trimming left V 0 bases short and J 4 bases short, with 13 bases between. The CDR3 is CASSLAFPGGYGYTF. The CDR3 nucleotides read TGTGCCAGCAGCTTGGCCTTTCCCGGGGGCTATGGCTACACCTTC.

The chain couples TRBV9 to TRBJ2-7; D gene uncertain. V lost 4 bases to trimming and J lost 6 bases, with 17 bases between them. This CDR3 spans 14 amino acids. Germline values: CDR1 SGDLS, CDR2 YYNGEE. The CDR3 DNA sequence: TGTGCCAGCAGCCCCGTTTCCCAGAGTGGCGAGCAGTACTTC. Translating gives CASSPVSQSGEQYF.

V and J are TRBV28 and TRBJ2-7; 8 nucleotides agree with TRBD2. The junction had 10 bases not matched to a gene; V was cut back by 5 bases and J by 4 bases. The germline CDR1 and CDR2 sequences are MDHEN and SYDVKM. CDR3 length: 15 amino acids. The CDR3 DNA sequence: TGTGCCAGCAGTCCCCCGGGGGGGGTGGGATACGAGCAGTACTTC. Translated, it gives CASSPPGGVGYEQYF.

This clone was seen once. The V gene is TRBV18, the J gene TRBJ2-2, with TRBD1 identical over 7 bases. CDR1 is KGHSH and CDR2 is LQKENI in the germline V gene. Trimming cost V 10 bases and J 0 bases; bases outside gene matches: 5. CDR3 length: 14 residues. The CDR3 sequence: CATRGQSNTGELFF. CDR3 bases: TGTGCCACCAGGGGACAGTCGAACACCGGGGAGCTGTTTTTT.

The chain recombines TRBV23-1 with TRBJ1-5; 9 bases match TRBD1. TRBV23-1 is marked as an open reading frame, function uncertain. The trim removed 7 bases at V and 0 bases at J, leaving 4 bases unmatched. The CDR3 spans 15 residues. CDR3: CASTRTGDSNQPQHF. The CDR3 DNA sequence: TGCGCCAGCACCCGGACAGGGGATAGCAATCAGCCCCAGCATTTT.

J is TRBJ2-3 and V is TRBV19; D is possibly TRBD1 or TRBD2 (5 bases each). Trimming shortened V by 5 bases and J by 0 bases, and 12 bases separated the two germline ends. The CDR3 length is 15 residues. CDR1 and CDR2 (germline): LNHDA, SQIVND (reference sequence). The CDR3 bases are TGTGCCAGTAGTCAGGTGGGGGTTAGCACAGATACGCAGTATTTT. Its translation is CASSQVGVSTDTQYF.

The gene calls are TRBV5-1 and TRBJ2-3; possibly TRBD1 for D (5 bases). Trimming pared 3 bases from V and 5 bases from J, leaving 10 bases between. There are 13 residues in the CDR3. Germline values: CDR1 SGHRS, CDR2 YFSETQ. The CDR3 nucleotides are TGCGCCAGCAGCTCAAGACAGATAGATACGCAGTATTTT. Translated, it gives CASSSRQIDTQYF.

The chain is built from TRBV28 and TRBJ1-6; D is unclear. CDR3 length equals 13 residues. V dropped 11 bases and J dropped 2 bases, with 10 bases sitting between them. Germline V gene data show CDR1 as MDHEN and CDR2 as SYDVKM. The CDR3 coding sequence is TGTGCCGGGCTTGGTACCTATAATTCACCCCTCCACTTT. Translated: CAGLGTYNSPLHF.

The V and J genes are TRBV6-1 and TRBJ1-6, with a weak D call TRBD1 (5 bases). Between the trimmed V and J ends, which lost 1 base and 6 bases, there was a span of 10 bases. Per germline, CDR1 MNHNS and CDR2 SASEGT. This CDR3 has 15 residues. CDR3 sequence reads: CASSEGQGGNSPLHF. The CDR3 nucleotides are TGTGCCAGCAGTGAAGGCCAGGGAGGTAATTCACCCCTCCACTTT.

This chain joins TRBV30 and TRBJ1-1; maybe TRBD1 (6 bases). Per germline, CDR1 GTSNPN and CDR2 SVGIG (reference sequence). Trimming removed 4 bases at V and 2 bases at J, with 14 bases between. The CDR3 extends over 14 amino acids. The CDR3 region has the DNA TGTGCCTGGATCGGGGGCGCCGGAAACACTGAAGCTTTCTTT. Encoded protein: CAWIGGAGNTEAFF.

This clone was seen once. The gene calls are TRBV2 and TRBJ2-1; the D call may be TRBD1 or TRBD2 (5 bases each). Trimming took 6 bases from V and 14 from J, leaving 14 bases between them. CDR1 and CDR2 from the germline V gene are SNHLY and FYNNEI. This CDR3 comprises 11 residues. The CDR3 coding sequence is TGTGCCAGCAGCCGAAGCCTGGGGGAGTTCTTC. It encodes CASSRSLGEFF.

This clone was seen only once. V usage is TRBV2 and J usage is TRBJ1-6; possibly TRBD1 for D (6 bases). V was cut by 2 bases and J by 3 bases, with 20 bases left in between. Germline CDR1 SNHLY, CDR2 FYNNEI. The CDR3 is 19 amino acids. DNA of the CDR3: TGTGCCAGCAGTGAACCCCTAGGGCAGGGGCGATTCTATAATTCACCCCTCCACTTT. It encodes CASSEPLGQGRFYNSPLHF.

V is TRBV2 and J is TRBJ1-4; no clear D gene. The germline V gene encodes CDR1 SNHLY and CDR2 FYNNEI. The CDR3 runs 14 residues. V gave up 6 bases and J gave up 5 bases, with 13 bases separating them. The CDR3 is CASSLKSANEKLFF. The CDR3 DNA reads as TGTGCCAGCAGCTTGAAGTCGGCAAATGAAAAACTGTTTTTT.

The genes are TRBV21-1 and TRBJ1-5; the table's D call of TRBD1 was not tested on the DNA. TRBV21-1 is classified as a pseudogene. The CDR3 spans 17 residues. In DNA, the CDR3 is TGTGCCACCCCGTCCTCAGGACAGGGACATAGCAATCAGCCCCAGCATTTT. Translating it yields CATPSSGQGHSNQPQHF.